Listed here is a single T cell receptor (beta chain). TCRdb reprocessed the 5' RACE reads and keeps a single row for each CDR3 protein, giving no DNA. Here the sample table reports a few hundred thousand distinct CDR3 sequences. This specimen comes from a study of T cells expressing NK-cell markers. This CDR3 contains 17 residues. CDR1 and CDR2 from the germline V gene are LNHNV and YYDKDF (reference sequence). This sequence originates from a man aged 18 to 70 in good health. The rearrangement uses TRBV15 and TRBJ2-1; the D call of TRBD2 rests on TCRdb alone, since no DNA is present to check it. Sequencing was done on a sample of blood T cells: a sorted CD56 or NKG2C T cell subset, CD4+ or CD8+ T cells, or bulk PBMC T cells (not recorded which). The CDR3 sequence is CATSRERTGTSADEQFF. The full variable domain, in which reference TRBV15 and TRBJ2-1 provide the parts outside the CDR3, is DAMVIQNPRYQVTQFGKPVTLSCSQTLNHNVMYWYQQKSSQAPKLLFHYYDKDFNNEADTPDNFQSRRPNTSFCFLDIRSPGLGDTAMYLCATSRERTGTSADEQFFGPGTRLTVL.